The next 18 T cell receptor beta chains were all read from a single sample in a study of blood T cell repertoires in COVID-19. Data came from immunoSEQ multiplex PCR; TCRdb stores just in-frame clones and leaves some out. Here the sample spans more than 400,000 clones, about nine tenths being singletons. Sequences were obtained from PBMCs or T cells enriched from blood (not recorded which). The origin of the receptors is a man aged 18-30 years who had recovered from COVID-19.

CDR3: CASSLSSSYNEQFF. CDR3 sequence (DNA): TGTGCCAGCAGCTTGTCCAGCTCCTACAATGAGCAGTTCTTC. The chain is built from TRBV5-5 and TRBJ2-1; no clear D gene. V lost 1 base, J lost 0 bases, and 5 bases lay in between. This CDR3 has 14 amino acids. CDR1 SGHKS and CDR2 YYEKEE come from the germline V gene (reference sequence).

On this clone itself: Other DNA sequences in the same sample also yield this CDR3. The V call is TRBV7-2, the J call TRBJ2-5; D remains unclear. Germline CDR1 and CDR2: SGHTA and FQGNSA. The CDR3 sequence is 11 residues long. The V end lost 2 bases, the J end lost 5 bases, and 3 bases lay between the germline ends. As DNA, the CDR3 is TGTGCCAGCAGCTTACAGGAGACCCAGTACTTC. Encoded protein: CASSLQETQYF. Full variable domain (outside the CDR3, taken from reference TRBV7-2 and TRBJ2-5): GAGVSQSPSNKVTEKGKDVELRCDPISGHTALYWYRQSLGQGLEFLIYFQGNSAPDKSGLPSDRFSAERTGGSVSTLTIQRTQQEDSAVYLCASSLQETQYFGPGTRLLVL.

The V gene is TRBV7-2, the J gene TRBJ2-7; tentatively, D is TRBD1 (6 bases). CDR1 and CDR2 (germline): SGHTA, FQGNSA. Trimming cost V 4 bases and J 3 bases, with 10 bases left between them. The length of the CDR3 is 13 residues. The DNA for the CDR3 is TGTGCCAGCAGCTGGGACACAGACTACGAGCAGTACTTC. Its protein is CASSWDTDYEQYF.

V is TRBV11-2 and J is TRBJ1-2, with D maybe TRBD1 (5 bases). V lost 0 bases and J lost 8, with 19 bases in between. The CDR3 is made up of 16 amino acids. CDR1 and CDR2 (germline): SGHAT, FQNNGV. The CDR3 coding sequence is TGTGCCAGCAGCTTAGAGGCGGGCAGGCGGGGCAGGGGCTACACCTTC. Its protein is CASSLEAGRRGRGYTF.

V and J are TRBV5-1 and TRBJ1-5, with 9 bases aligning to TRBD1. The CDR3 length is 16 residues. Germline loops: CDR1 SGHRS, CDR2 YFSETQ. V was pared by 2 bases and J by 3 bases, with 6 bases of the junction left unmatched. The CDR3 DNA is TGCGCCAGCAGCTTAGAGGGGGACAGGGCCAATCAGCCCCAGCATTTT. It translates to CASSLEGDRANQPQHF. Supplemented by reference TRBV5-1 and TRBJ1-5, the full variable domain reads KAGVTQTPRYLIKTRGQQVTLSCSPISGHRSVSWYQQTPGQGLQFLFEYFSETQRNKGNFPGRFSGRQFSNSRSEMNVSTLELGDSALYLCASSLEGDRANQPQHFGDGTRLSIL.

This clone was counted a single time. CDR3 nucleotides: TGTGCCTGGAGAAGCCCTAAGGGGCGAGGGGGCACTGAAGCTTTCTTT. Protein product: CAWRSPKGRGGTEAFF. V usage is TRBV30 and J usage is TRBJ1-1; possibly TRBD1 for D (6 bases). V was shortened by 3 bases and J by 4 bases, with 21 bases between the two germline ends. The CDR3 extends over 16 amino acids. Germline V gene data show CDR1 as GTSNPN and CDR2 as SVGIG (reference sequence).

This chain uses TRBV21-1 with TRBJ2-3; the tabulated D call, TRBD1, remains unverified against the DNA. TRBV21-1 represents a pseudogene. This CDR3 is built from 17 residues. CDR3 amino acids: CASSRAGWDRDRDTQYF. The CDR3 region has the DNA TGTGCCAGCAGCCGAGCTGGGTGGGACAGGGATAGGGATACGCAGTATTTT.

The chain uses TRBV2 and TRBJ1-4, with TRBD1 as a possible D gene (5 bases). The CDR3 spans 15 residues. Trimming pared 6 bases from V and 0 bases from J, leaving 11 bases between. CDR1 and CDR2 from the germline V gene are SNHLY and FYNNEI. The CDR3 reads CASRMTAATNEKLFF. CDR3 coding DNA: TGTGCCAGCAGGATGACAGCAGCAACTAATGAAAAACTGTTTTTT.

This clone was recorded only once. This sequence joins TRBV29-1 and TRBJ2-5; D perhaps matches TRBD2 (6 bases). The CDR3 spans 13 residues. The V gene lost 6 bases and the J gene lost 1 base, with 12 bases spanning the gap. CDR1 SQVTM and CDR2 ANQGSEA come from the germline V gene. The CDR3 here is CSVARTIQETQYF. The CDR3 coding sequence is TGCAGCGTAGCCCGGACTATCCAAGAGACCCAGTACTTC.

The chain combines TRBV10-3 with TRBJ1-1, with D uncertain. The germline V gene encodes CDR1 ENHRY and CDR2 SYGVKD. The germline V and J ends were trimmed by 4 bases and 5 bases, with 8 bases remaining between them. The CDR3 has 12 amino acids. Written as DNA, the CDR3 is TGTGCCATCAGTGGTGGCAAAACTGAAGCTTTCTTT. Translating gives CAISGGKTEAFF.

V usage is TRBV2 and J usage is TRBJ2-7; D remains unclear. Looked up from germline, CDR1 is SNHLY and CDR2 is FYNNEI. Trimming shortened V by 4 bases and J by 6 bases, and 7 bases separated the two germline ends. The CDR3 extends over 11 amino acids. CDR3 sequence (DNA): TGTGCCAGCAGTGTAGACACCGAGCAGTACTTC. It specifies CASSVDTEQYF.

The chain employs TRBV27 and TRBJ2-2; 7 positions agree with TRBD2. The trim removed 10 bases at V and 1 base at J, leaving 3 bases unmatched. The length of the CDR3 is 13 residues. Germline V CDR1 and CDR2: MNHEY, SMNVEV (reference sequence). The CDR3 DNA sequence: TGTGCCACAGCGGGATTGAACACCGGGGAGCTGTTTTTT. It encodes CATAGLNTGELFF.

J is TRBJ1-1 and V is TRBV3-1 (or the pseudogene TRBV3-2); no firm D call. The ends were cut back, 5 bases at V and 5 bases at J, with 12 bases in the middle. The CDR3 has 13 residues. Per the germline V gene, CDR1 is LGHDT and CDR2 is YNNKEL (reference sequence). DNA for the CDR3: TGTGCCAGCAGCAGCCGGGAGGGAACTGAAGCTTTCTTT. Amino acid sequence: CASSSREGTEAFF.

The chain employs TRBV11-3 and TRBJ2-5, with 8 bases identical to TRBD2. V trimming: 2 bases; J trimming: 4 bases; junction bases outside the gene matches: 6. This CDR3 region has 15 residues. The germline CDR1 and CDR2 sequences are SGHNT and YENEEA. The CDR3 region is CASSLIAGLSETQYF. The DNA of the CDR3 is TGTGCCAGCAGCTTAATAGCGGGGCTGTCAGAGACCCAGTACTTC.

The chain has TRBV29-1 and TRBJ1-2; possible D gene TRBD1, 6 bases. This CDR3 comprises 14 residues. V lost 7 bases and J lost 1, with 16 bases in between. Germline values: CDR1 SQVTM, CDR2 ANQGSEA. The CDR3 loop reads CSGRGQTDNYGYTF. The DNA for the CDR3 is TGCAGCGGGAGAGGACAGACCGATAACTATGGCTACACCTTC.

This clone was picked up a small number of times. This chain links TRBV29-1 with TRBJ1-1; D remains ambiguous. CDR3 length: 14 residues. In germline, CDR1 is SQVTM, CDR2 ANQGSEA. The V end was cut by 1 base, the J end by 0 bases, with 9 bases between. The DNA for the CDR3 is TGCAGCGTTGAAGGGCGACTCATGAACACTGAAGCTTTCTTT. This sequence encodes CSVEGRLMNTEAFF.

The gene calls are TRBV28 and TRBJ2-1; TRBD2 agrees at 7 bases. Trimming at V came to 3 bases and at J to 3 bases, leaving 5 bases not matched to a gene. There are 15 residues in the CDR3. Germline values: CDR1 MDHEN, CDR2 SYDVKM. The DNA of the CDR3 is TGTGCCAGCAGTTTCGCGGGAGACCTCTACAATGAGCAGTTCTTC. Amino acid sequence: CASSFAGDLYNEQFF.

This clone was counted a single time. The chain joins TRBV19 to TRBJ2-7; tentatively, D is TRBD1 (6 bases). V lost 4 bases and J lost 6, with 19 bases in between. CDR1 is LNHDA, CDR2 SQIVND, per germline (reference sequence). CDR3 size: 15 residues. The DNA for the CDR3 is TGTGCCAGTAGTACGACGACAGGAACCACCGGCGAGCAGTACTTC. Amino acids: CASSTTTGTTGEQYF.